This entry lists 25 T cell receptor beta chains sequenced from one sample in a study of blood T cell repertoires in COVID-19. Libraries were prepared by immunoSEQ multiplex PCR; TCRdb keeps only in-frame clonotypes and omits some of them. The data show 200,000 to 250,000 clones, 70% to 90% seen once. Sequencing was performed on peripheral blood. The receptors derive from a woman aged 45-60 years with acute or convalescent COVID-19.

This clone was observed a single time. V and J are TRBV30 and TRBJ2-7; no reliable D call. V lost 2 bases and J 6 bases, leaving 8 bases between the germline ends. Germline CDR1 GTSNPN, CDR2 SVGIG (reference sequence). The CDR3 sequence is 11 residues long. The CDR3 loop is CAWSLEVEQYF. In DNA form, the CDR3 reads TGTGCCTGGAGTCTAGAGGTCGAGCAGTACTTC.

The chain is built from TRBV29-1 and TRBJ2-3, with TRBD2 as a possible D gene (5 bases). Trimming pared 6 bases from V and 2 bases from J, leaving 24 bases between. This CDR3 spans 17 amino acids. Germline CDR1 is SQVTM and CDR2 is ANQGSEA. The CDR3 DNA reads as TGCAGCGTAATCCCTCGGCTGGCTAGCTCATCCACAGATACGCAGTATTTT. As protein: CSVIPRLASSSTDTQYF.

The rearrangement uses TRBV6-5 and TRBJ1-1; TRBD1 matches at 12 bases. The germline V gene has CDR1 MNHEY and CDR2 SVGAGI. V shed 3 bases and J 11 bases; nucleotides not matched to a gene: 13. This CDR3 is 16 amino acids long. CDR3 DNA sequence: TGTGCCAGCAGTTATTGGGGACAGGGGGCGCGATCCGTGGCTTTCTTT. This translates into CASSYWGQGARSVAFF.

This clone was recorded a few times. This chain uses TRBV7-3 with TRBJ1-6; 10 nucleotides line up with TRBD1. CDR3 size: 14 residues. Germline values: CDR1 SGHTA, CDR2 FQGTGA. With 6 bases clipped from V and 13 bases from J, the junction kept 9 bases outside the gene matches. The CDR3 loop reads CASREGTGATPLHF. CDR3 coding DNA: TGTGCCAGCAGGGAGGGGACAGGGGCTACTCCCCTCCACTTT.

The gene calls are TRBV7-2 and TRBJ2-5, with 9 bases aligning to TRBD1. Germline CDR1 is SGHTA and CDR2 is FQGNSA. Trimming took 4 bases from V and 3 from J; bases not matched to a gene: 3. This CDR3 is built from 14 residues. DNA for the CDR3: TGTGCCAGCAGCTCGACAGGGGGAGAAGAGACCCAGTACTTC. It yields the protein CASSSTGGEETQYF.

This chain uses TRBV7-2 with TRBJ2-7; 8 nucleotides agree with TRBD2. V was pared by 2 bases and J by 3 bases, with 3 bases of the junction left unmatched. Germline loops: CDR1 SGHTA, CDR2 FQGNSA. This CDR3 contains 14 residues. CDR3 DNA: TGTGCCAGCAGCTTATTAGGGACTAGCTACGAGCAGTACTTC. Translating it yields CASSLLGTSYEQYF.

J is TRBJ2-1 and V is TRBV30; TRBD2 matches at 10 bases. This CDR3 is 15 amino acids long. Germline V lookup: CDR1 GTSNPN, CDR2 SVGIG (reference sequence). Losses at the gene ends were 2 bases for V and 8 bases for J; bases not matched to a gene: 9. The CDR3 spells CAWSNWLAGVDEQFF. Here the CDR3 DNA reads TGTGCCTGGAGTAATTGGCTAGCGGGAGTGGATGAGCAGTTCTTC.

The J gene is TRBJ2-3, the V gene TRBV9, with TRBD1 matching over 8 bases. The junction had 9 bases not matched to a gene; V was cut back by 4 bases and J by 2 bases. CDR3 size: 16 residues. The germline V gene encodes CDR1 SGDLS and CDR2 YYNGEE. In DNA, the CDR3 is TGTGCCAGCAGCCAAAACAGGGGGGACCTCACAGATACGCAGTATTTT. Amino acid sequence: CASSQNRGDLTDTQYF.

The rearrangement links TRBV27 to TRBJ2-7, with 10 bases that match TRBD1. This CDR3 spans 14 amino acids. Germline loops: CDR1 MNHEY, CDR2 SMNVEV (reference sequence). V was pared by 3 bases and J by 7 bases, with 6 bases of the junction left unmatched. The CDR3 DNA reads TGTGCCAGCAGTTTTGGACAGGGGGTAAATGAGCAGTACTTC. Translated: CASSFGQGVNEQYF.

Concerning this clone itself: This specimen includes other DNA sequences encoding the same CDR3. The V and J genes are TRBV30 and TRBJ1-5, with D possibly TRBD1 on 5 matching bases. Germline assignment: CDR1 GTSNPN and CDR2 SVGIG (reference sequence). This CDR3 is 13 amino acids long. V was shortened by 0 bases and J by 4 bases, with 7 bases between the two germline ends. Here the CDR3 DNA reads TGTGCCTGGAGTGTGTCAGGGAATCAGCCCCAGCATTTT. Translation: CAWSVSGNQPQHF.

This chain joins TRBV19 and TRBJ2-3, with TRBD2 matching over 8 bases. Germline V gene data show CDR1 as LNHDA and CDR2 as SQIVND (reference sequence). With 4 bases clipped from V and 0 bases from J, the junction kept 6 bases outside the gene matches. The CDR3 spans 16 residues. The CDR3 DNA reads TGTGCCAGTAGTACTGTAGCGGGGTATAGCACAGATACGCAGTATTTT. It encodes CASSTVAGYSTDTQYF.

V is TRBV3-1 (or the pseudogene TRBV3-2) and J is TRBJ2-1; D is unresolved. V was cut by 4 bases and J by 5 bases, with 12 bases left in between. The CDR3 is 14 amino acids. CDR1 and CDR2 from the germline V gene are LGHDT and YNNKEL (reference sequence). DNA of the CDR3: TGTGCCAGCAGCCTAACGACACGAGACAATGAGCAGTTCTTC. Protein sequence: CASSLTTRDNEQFF.

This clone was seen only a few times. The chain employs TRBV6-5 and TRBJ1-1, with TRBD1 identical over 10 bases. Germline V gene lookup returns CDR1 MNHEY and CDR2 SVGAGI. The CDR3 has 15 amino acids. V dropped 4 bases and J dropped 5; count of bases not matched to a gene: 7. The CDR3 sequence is CASSSHGTGVTEAFF. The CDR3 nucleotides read TGTGCCAGCAGTTCACATGGGACAGGGGTTACTGAAGCTTTCTTT.

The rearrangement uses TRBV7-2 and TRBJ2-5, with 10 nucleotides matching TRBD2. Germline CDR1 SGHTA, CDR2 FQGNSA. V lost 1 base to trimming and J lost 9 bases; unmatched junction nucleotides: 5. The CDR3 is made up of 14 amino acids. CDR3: CASSLEGSGGSQYF. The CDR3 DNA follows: TGTGCCAGCAGCTTAGAGGGTAGCGGGGGGTCCCAGTACTTC. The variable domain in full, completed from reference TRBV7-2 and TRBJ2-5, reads GAGVSQSPSNKVTEKGKDVELRCDPISGHTALYWYRQSLGQGLEFLIYFQGNSAPDKSGLPSDRFSAERTGGSVSTLTIQRTQQEDSAVYLCASSLEGSGGSQYFGPGTRLLVL.

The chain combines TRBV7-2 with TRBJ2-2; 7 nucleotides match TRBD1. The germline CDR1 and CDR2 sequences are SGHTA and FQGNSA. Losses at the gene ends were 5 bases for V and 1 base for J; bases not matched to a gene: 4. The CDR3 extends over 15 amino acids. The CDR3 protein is CASSPWTGNTGELFF. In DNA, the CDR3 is TGTGCCAGCAGCCCATGGACAGGGAACACCGGGGAGCTGTTTTTT.

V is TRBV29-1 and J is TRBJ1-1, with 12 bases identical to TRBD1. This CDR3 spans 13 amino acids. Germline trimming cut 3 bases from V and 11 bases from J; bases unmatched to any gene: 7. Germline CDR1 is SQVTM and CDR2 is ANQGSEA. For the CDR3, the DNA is TGCAGCGTTGAGCCCGGGACAGGGGGCGCGGCTTTCTTT. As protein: CSVEPGTGGAAFF.

CDR3 nucleotides: TGTGCCTGGAGTCCCCGCGGAGGGGACCCATACAATCAGCCCCAGCATTTT. Its protein is CAWSPRGGDPYNQPQHF. This chain links TRBV30 with TRBJ1-5, with D possibly TRBD1 on 5 matching bases. Trimming pared 2 bases from V and 3 bases from J, leaving 20 bases between. The CDR3 is 17 amino acids. The germline V gene has CDR1 GTSNPN and CDR2 SVGIG (reference sequence).

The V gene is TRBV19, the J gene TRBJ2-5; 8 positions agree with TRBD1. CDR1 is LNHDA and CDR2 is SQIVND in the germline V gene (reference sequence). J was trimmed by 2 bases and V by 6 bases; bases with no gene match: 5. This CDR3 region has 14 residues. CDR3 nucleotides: TGTGCCAGTAGCAGGACAGGGCTTCAAGAGACCCAGTACTTC. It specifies CASSRTGLQETQYF.

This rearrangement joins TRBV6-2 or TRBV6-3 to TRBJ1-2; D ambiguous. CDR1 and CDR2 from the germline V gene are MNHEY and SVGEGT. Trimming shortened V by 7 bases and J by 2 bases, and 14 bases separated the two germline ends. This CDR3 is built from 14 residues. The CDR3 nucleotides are TGTGCCAGCACCCCAATTGAGGTCAACTATGGCTACACCTTC. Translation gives CASTPIEVNYGYTF.

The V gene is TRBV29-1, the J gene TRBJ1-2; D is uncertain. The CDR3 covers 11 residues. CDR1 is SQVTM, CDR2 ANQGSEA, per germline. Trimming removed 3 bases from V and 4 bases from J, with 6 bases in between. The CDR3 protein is CSVDSFYGYTF. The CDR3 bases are TGCAGCGTTGACAGTTTCTATGGCTACACCTTC. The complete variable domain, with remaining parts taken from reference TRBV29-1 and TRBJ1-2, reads SAVISQKPSRDICQRGTSLTIQCQVDSQVTMMFWYRQQPGQSLTLIATANQGSEATYESGFVIDKFPISRPNLTFSTLTVSNMSPEDSSIYLCSVDSFYGYTFGSGTRLTVV.

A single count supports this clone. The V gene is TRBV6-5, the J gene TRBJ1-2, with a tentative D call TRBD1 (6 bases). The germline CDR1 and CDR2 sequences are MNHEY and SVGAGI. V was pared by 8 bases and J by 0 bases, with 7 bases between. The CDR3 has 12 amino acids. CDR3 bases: TGTGCCAGCGGACAGTCTAACTATGGCTACACCTTC. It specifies CASGQSNYGYTF.

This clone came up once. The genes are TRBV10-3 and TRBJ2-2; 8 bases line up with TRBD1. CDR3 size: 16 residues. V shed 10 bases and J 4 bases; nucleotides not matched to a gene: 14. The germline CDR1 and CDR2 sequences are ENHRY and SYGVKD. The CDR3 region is CASSDRVGVSTGELFF. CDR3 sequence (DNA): TGTGCCAGCTCGGACAGGGTTGGTGTAAGCACCGGGGAGCTGTTTTTT.

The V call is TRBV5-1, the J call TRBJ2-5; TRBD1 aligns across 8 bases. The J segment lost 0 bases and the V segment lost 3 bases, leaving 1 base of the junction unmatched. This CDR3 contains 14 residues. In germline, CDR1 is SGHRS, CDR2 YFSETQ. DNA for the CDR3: TGCGCCAGCAGCTGGGGACAGGACCAAGAGACCCAGTACTTC. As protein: CASSWGQDQETQYF.

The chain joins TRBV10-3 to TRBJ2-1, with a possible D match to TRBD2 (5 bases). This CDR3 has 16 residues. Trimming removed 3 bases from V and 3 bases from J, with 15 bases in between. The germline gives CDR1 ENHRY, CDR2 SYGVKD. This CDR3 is CAISDPTTGNYNEQFF. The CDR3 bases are TGTGCCATCAGTGACCCGACTACCGGGAACTACAATGAGCAGTTCTTC.

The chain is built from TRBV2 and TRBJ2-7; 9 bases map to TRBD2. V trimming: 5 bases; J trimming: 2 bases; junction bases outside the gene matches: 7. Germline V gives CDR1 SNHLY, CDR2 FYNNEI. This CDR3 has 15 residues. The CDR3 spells CASSNRLAETYEQYF. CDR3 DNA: TGTGCCAGCAGTAACCGACTAGCGGAGACCTACGAGCAGTACTTC.